This paragraph reports one TCR beta chain. Its antigen is currently unknown. This entry is derived from a study of shared clonotypes between healthy human individuals. The donors, healthy adults who were HIV-negative, had experienced no recent acute infections or vaccinations. TCRdb's table, derived via immunoSEQ multiplex PCR, lists solely in-frame clones and lacks some. The sample holds approximately 620,000 clones; around 97% are singletons and the top ten take 0.055% to 0.07%. General study points: Naive subsets, compared against memory subsets, generally had larger estimated richness values. An effect of sequencing depth on clonotype sharing among donors was expected. Sampling covered nothing but blood. Tissue TCR repertoires likely differ from those found in blood.

The CDR3 has 16 amino acids. The germline gives CDR1 PRHDT, CDR2 FYEKMQ (reference sequence). V lost 2 bases to trimming and J lost 5 bases, with 15 bases between them. Sequencing was done on a sample of naive CD4+ T cells sorted from blood. Subset in this sample: CD45RA+ positively selected. This rearrangement joins TRBV13 to TRBJ2-2, with a possible D match to TRBD2 (5 bases). The sequence derives from a woman in her twenties or thirties in good health. For the CDR3, the DNA is TGTGCCAGCAGCTTAAGGTCCCGGGAACGAACCGGGGAGCTGTTTTTT. This gives the protein CASSLRSRERTGELFF.